This T cell receptor beta chain was documented in a study of T cell repertoires in cytomegalovirus infection. Study in general: Indications of both CMV infection and matching HLA type were provided by public TCR beta signatures.

One entry per CDR3 protein results from TCRdb running MiXCR on the reads. The table lists approximately 600,000 distinct CDR3 sequences, 40% of them singletons. Worth noting for this clonotype: Its cognate antigen is unknown.

Study-wide results and limits: Cumulative frequency (of public TCR beta family members) identified carriers of CMV plus the relevant HLA.

This TCR came from a human donor in good health (CMV status not recorded). Some clones in this sample may be carry-over from other donors' samples. This specimen consisted of cultured PBMCs, obtained from culture after CMV antigen stimulation.

In DNA, the CDR3 is TGTGCCAGCAGTTACGGCCAGAATCTATTTCTCCACTTT. Its translation is CASSYGQNLFLHF. The V and J genes are TRBV6-5 and TRBJ1-6; D remains ambiguous. The CDR3 extends over 13 amino acids. V was shortened by 2 bases and J by 16 bases, with 15 bases between the two germline ends. Germline loops: CDR1 MNHEY, CDR2 SVGAGI.